This entry describes one T cell receptor (beta chain). The antigen remains undetermined. The V gene's germline CDR1 is MNHNS and CDR2 SASEGT. J gave up 2 bases and V 3 bases, and 6 bases lay outside the gene matches. This CDR3 comprises 17 residues. This entry is derived from a study of cytomegalovirus exposure and HLA in healthy donors. Study background: Caucasian-associated ancestry cluster membership applied to about 83% of 398 genotyped donors.

The PCR contained 60 Vbeta and 13 Jbeta primers. TCRdb's copy holds only in-frame clones and misses some; the assay was immunoSEQ multiplex PCR. The sample has approximately 150,000 clones, 84% seen once. Study-level results: It was approximately 150 TCR beta chains that were listed as cytomegalovirus-associated.

This clonotype originated in a boy aged 2 to 10 in good health and CMV-seronegative. The chain couples TRBV6-1 to TRBJ2-2; 10 bases are a match to TRBD2. The sequencing input was PBMCs. The CDR3 region has the DNA TGTGCCAGCAGTGAGCTAGCGGGAGTAGGTAACACCGGGGAGCTGTTTTTT. Translated: CASSELAGVGNTGELFF.